Each of the 6 T cell receptor beta chains below was sequenced from the same sample in a study of neurological immune-mediated disorders. TCRdb used MiXCR to reprocess the 5' RACE reads, holding one entry per CDR3 protein. The sample consists of about 40,000 distinct CDR3 sequences, around an eighth of them appearing once. Sequenced material: PBMCs. The receptors here all came from a woman between 45 and 60 years old with HTLV-1-associated myelopathy (HAM/TSP).

This clonotype was observed many times. The gene calls are TRBV5-4 and TRBJ2-1; 8 bases line up with TRBD2. In germline, CDR1 is SGHNT, CDR2 YYREEE (reference sequence). This CDR3 is 18 amino acids long. Germline trimming cut 0 bases from V and 0 bases from J; bases unmatched to any gene: 8. The CDR3 reads CASSLGGAGGLSYNEQFF. The CDR3 nucleotides read TGTGCCAGCAGCTTGGGGGGTGCGGGGGGCCTCTCCTACAATGAGCAGTTCTTC.

There are many counts of this clonotype. The V and J genes are TRBV7-9 and TRBJ1-4; D is unresolved. CDR1 is SEHNR, CDR2 FQNEAQ, per germline (reference sequence). Trimming took off 5 bases at V and 8 bases at J, with 6 bases between the two ends. The CDR3 runs 11 residues. Written as DNA, the CDR3 is TGTGCCAGCAGCGAAGGGGAAAAACTGTTTTTT. Translating it yields CASSEGEKLFF. Full variable domain (rest looked up from reference TRBV7-9 and TRBJ1-4): DTGVSQNPRHKITKRGQNVTFRCDPISEHNRLYWYRQTLGQGPEFLTYFQNEAQLEKSRLLSDRFSAERPKGSFSTLEIQRTEQGDSAMYLCASSEGEKLFFGSGTQLSVL.

This clonotype was seen repeatedly, ten times or more. V usage is TRBV7-9 and J usage is TRBJ1-1; TRBD1 agrees at 7 bases. CDR3 size: 15 residues. CDR1 is SEHNR and CDR2 is FQNEAQ in the germline V gene (reference sequence). V shed 5 bases and J 3 bases; nucleotides not matched to a gene: 9. For the CDR3, the DNA is TGTGCCAGCAGCGAGACAGGGCCGGGGGACACTGAAGCTTTCTTT. Translating gives CASSETGPGDTEAFF.

This clonotype counts as medium-sized (0.01 to 0.1%). This chain connects TRBV11-2 to TRBJ1-1; tentative D call: TRBD1 (6 bases). Trimming pared 1 base from V and 9 bases from J, leaving 18 bases between. The germline V gene has CDR1 SGHAT and CDR2 FQNNGV. CDR3 size: 15 residues. DNA for the CDR3: TGTGCCAGCAGCTTAGGGGGGGGCGGGCCGGGGCAAGCTTTCTTT. Translation: CASSLGGGGPGQAFF.

There are many counts of this clonotype. This chain links TRBV4-3 with TRBJ2-1; TRBD2 matches 15 bases. CDR3 length: 17 residues. The junction had 4 bases not matched to a gene; V was cut back by 4 bases and J by 3 bases. Germline V CDR1 and CDR2: LGHNA, YSLEER. This chain's CDR3 is CASSPGTSGGIYNEQFF. CDR3 coding DNA: TGCGCCAGCAGCCCCGGGACTAGCGGGGGGATCTACAATGAGCAGTTCTTC.

As regards this clonotype: Compared with germline, one end of the junction differs, possibly owing to a read error. The genes are TRBV5-5 and TRBJ2-3; D call uncertain. This CDR3 spans 14 amino acids. Germline lookup yields CDR1 SGHKS and CDR2 YYEKEE (reference sequence). CDR3 residues: CASSLALALDKQYF. The DNA of the CDR3 is TGTGCCAGCAGCTTGGCGTTAGCCCTTGATAAGCAGTATTTT.